This T cell receptor (beta chain) was sequenced in a study of T cell responses to AZD1222 COVID-19 vaccine. TCRdb keeps only in-frame clones here, not all; method: immunoSEQ multiplex PCR. The sample lists roughly 120,000 clones, about 90% seen once, with around 7.5% in the top ten. Germline values: CDR1 SGHAT, CDR2 FQDESV (reference sequence). CDR3 size: 13 residues. Germline trimming cut 4 bases from V and 5 bases from J; bases unmatched to any gene: 3. The V and J genes are TRBV11-1 and TRBJ2-3, with 7 bases that match TRBD1. This sample comprised peripheral blood, obtained on day 0 of AZD1222 vaccination. The clonotype originates from an adult in good health. In DNA, the CDR3 is TGTGCCAGCAGCTCCGACAGGGTAGATACGCAGTATTTT. Its translation: CASSSDRVDTQYF.